This TCR beta chain was sequenced in a study of T cell changes during pregnancy in multiple sclerosis. Clones were read by immunoSEQ multiplex PCR, and TCRdb kept only the in-frame ones, dropping some. The table includes approximately 28,000 clones, 85% to 95% detected once. This CDR3 is built from 14 residues. CDR1 and CDR2 (germline): SSHAT, FNYEAQ (reference sequence). J gave up 3 bases and V 5 bases, and 3 bases lay outside the gene matches. The sequences come from CD8+ T cells from peripheral blood mononuclear cells, collected before pregnancy. The source of this sequence is a female donor with multiple sclerosis, enrolled in a pregnancy study. The chain uses TRBV7-7 and TRBJ2-3; 9 bases match TRBD1. The CDR3 sequence is CASSPGTGTDTQYF. CDR3 in DNA: TGTGCCAGCAGCCCCGGGACAGGGACAGATACGCAGTATTTT. The whole variable domain, filled in from reference TRBV7-7 and TRBJ2-3, reads GAGVSQSPRYKVTKRGQDVTLRCDPISSHATLYWYQQALGQGPEFLTYFNYEAQPDKSGLPSDRFSAERPEGSISTLTIQRTEQRDSAMYRCASSPGTGTDTQYFGPGTRLTVL.